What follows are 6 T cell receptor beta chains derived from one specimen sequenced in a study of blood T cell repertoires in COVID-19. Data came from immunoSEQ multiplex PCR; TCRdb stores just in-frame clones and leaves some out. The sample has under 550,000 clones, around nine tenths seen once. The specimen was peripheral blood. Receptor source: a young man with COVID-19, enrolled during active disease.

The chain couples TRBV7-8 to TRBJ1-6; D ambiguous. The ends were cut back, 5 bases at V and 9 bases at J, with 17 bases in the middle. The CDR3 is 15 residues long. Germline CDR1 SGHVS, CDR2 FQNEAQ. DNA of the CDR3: TGTGCCAGCAGCCCAGGCCGATTGAAGGCTTCACCCCTCCACTTT. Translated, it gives CASSPGRLKASPLHF.

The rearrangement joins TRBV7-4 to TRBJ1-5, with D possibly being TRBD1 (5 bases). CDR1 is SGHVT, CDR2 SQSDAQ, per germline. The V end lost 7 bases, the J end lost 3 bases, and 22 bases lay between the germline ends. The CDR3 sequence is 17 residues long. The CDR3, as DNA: TGTGCCAGCACCTTCCCCTATCCTCCGGGACTCAATCAGCCCCAGCATTTT. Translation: CASTFPYPPGLNQPQHF.

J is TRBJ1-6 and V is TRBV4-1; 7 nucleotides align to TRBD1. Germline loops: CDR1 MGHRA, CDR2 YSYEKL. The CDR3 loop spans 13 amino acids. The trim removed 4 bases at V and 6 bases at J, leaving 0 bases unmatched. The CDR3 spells CASSRDSNSPLHF. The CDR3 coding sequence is TGCGCCAGCAGCCGGGACAGTAATTCACCCCTCCACTTT.

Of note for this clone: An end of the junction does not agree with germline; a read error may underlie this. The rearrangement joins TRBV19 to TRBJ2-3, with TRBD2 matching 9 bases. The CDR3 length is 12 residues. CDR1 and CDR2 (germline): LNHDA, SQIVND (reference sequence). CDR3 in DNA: TGCGCGGGGGGGACCGAACAAGATACGCAGTATTTT. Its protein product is CAGGTEQDTQYF.

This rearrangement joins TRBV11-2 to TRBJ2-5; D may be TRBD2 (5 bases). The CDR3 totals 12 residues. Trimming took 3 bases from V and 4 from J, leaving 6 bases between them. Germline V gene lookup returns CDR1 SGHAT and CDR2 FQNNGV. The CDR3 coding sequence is TGTGCCAGCAGCTTTGGAGGAGAGACCCAGTACTTC. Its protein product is CASSFGGETQYF.

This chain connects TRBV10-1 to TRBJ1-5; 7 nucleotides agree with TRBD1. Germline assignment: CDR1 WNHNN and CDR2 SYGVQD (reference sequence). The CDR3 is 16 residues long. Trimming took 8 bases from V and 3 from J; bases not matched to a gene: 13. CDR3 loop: CASSRIQGRLNQPQHF. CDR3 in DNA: TGCGCCAGCTCCAGAATACAGGGGAGGCTCAATCAGCCCCAGCATTTT.